Presented here are 17 T cell receptor beta chains from one specimen sequenced in a study of blood T cells in healthy people across ages (dated by TCRdb to the mid-2010s). Library prep was done by 5' RACE. Sequenced using an Illumina HiSeq 2500. A second PCR of about 6 to 11 cycles was run with a J-beta primer mix and a sample-barcoded 5' primer. TCRdb passed the public sequencing reads through fastp at Q25 and MiXCR, retaining productive beta sequences. When rows share a CDR3 protein, they turn into one entry using the most common DNA and genes. Present in this sample are around 970,000 distinct CDR3 sequences, 51% of which were seen just once. The top ten constitute about a fifth of the sample. Sequences were obtained from blood. The receptors stem from a woman aged 60-70 years in good health.

This clonotype was observed once. This chain joins TRBV2 and TRBJ2-1; D gene unclear. Matching the DNA end better, TRBJ2-7 makes the J call doubtful. Germline V CDR1 and CDR2: SNHLY, FYNNEI. CDR3 size: 13 residues. Here the CDR3 DNA reads TGTGCCAGCAGTGCAAGCTCCTACAATGAGCAGTACTTC. As protein: CASSASSYNEQYF.

The chain joins TRBV29-1 to TRBJ2-1, with D perhaps TRBD1 or TRBD2 (5 bases each). Trimming removed 8 bases from V and 10 bases from J, with 15 bases in between. CDR1 is SQVTM, CDR2 ANQGSEA, per germline. This CDR3 comprises 11 residues. The CDR3 sequence: CSCLGVEEQFF. The CDR3 DNA sequence: TGCAGCTGCTTGGGGGTGGAGGAGCAGTTCTTC.

The V and J genes are TRBV7-9 and TRBJ2-3, with D possibly being TRBD2 (5 bases). The CDR3 contains 14 residues. Germline-derived CDR1 and CDR2 are SEHNR and FQNEAQ (reference sequence). V was cut by 10 bases and J by 2 bases, with 16 bases left in between. CDR3 DNA: TGTGCCAACCAGGCCAGCGGAAACACAGATACGCAGTATTTT. It codes for CANQASGNTDTQYF.

The chain uses TRBV2 and TRBJ2-5; D might be TRBD1 (6 bases). Per the germline V gene, CDR1 is SNHLY and CDR2 is FYNNEI. The ends were cut back, 6 bases at V and 5 bases at J, with 13 bases in the middle. There are 13 residues in the CDR3. The CDR3 spells CASRTGIGETQYF. The CDR3, as DNA: TGTGCCAGCAGGACAGGCATAGGGGAGACCCAGTACTTC. The complete variable domain, with remaining parts taken from reference TRBV2 and TRBJ2-5, reads EPEVTQTPSHQVTQMGQEVILRCVPISNHLYFYWYRQILGQKVEFLVSFYNNEISEKSEIFDDQFSVERPDGSNFTLKIRSTKLEDSAMYFCASRTGIGETQYFGPGTRLLVL.

Comments on this clonotype: At one of its ends the junction is not consistent with the germline gene, which may arise from a read error. The rearrangement joins TRBV7-9 to TRBJ2-7; no firm D call. CDR3 length equals 12 residues. CDR1 is SEHNR, CDR2 FQNEAQ, per germline (reference sequence). CDR3 in amino acids: CASSLVSCEQYF. The CDR3 nucleotides are TGTGCCAGCAGCTTAGTCTCCTGCGAGCAGTACTTC.

The rearrangement uses TRBV7-3 and TRBJ2-5; no clear D gene. V lost 5 bases and J 13 bases, leaving 5 bases between the germline ends. The CDR3 length is 8 residues. CDR1 is SGHTA and CDR2 is FQGTGA in the germline V gene. The CDR3 spells CASSVPYF. CDR3 bases: TGTGCCAGCAGCGTGCCGTACTTC.

This clonotype occurred once. The gene calls are TRBV2 and TRBJ2-3; 11 nucleotides line up with TRBD2. The CDR3 is made up of 16 amino acids. J was trimmed by 6 bases and V by 0 bases; bases with no gene match: 5. CDR1 is SNHLY, CDR2 FYNNEI, per germline. The CDR3 region is CASSEAHLAGGDTQYF. The CDR3 DNA is TGTGCCAGCAGTGAAGCGCACCTAGCGGGAGGTGATACGCAGTATTTT.

This clonotype was seen a few times. The chain is built from TRBV12-3 or TRBV12-4 and TRBJ2-6; D perhaps matches TRBD2 (7 bases). Trimming left V 5 bases short and J 9 bases short, with 17 bases between. This CDR3 contains 15 residues. The CDR3 bases are TGTGCCAGCAGTCCCTGGGGAGGGGGAGACAACGTCCTGACTTTC. It encodes CASSPWGGGDNVLTF.

This clonotype was detected many times. The chain carries TRBV7-9 and TRBJ2-5, with D possibly TRBD1 on 6 matching bases. Per germline, CDR1 SEHNR and CDR2 FQNEAQ (reference sequence). V gave up 5 bases and J gave up 5 bases, with 18 bases separating them. CDR3 size: 15 residues. CDR3 in DNA: TGTGCCAGCAGCCCCACAGGGAACCGAGGGGAGACCCAGTACTTC. Residues: CASSPTGNRGETQYF.

The V and J genes are TRBV5-1 and TRBJ1-5, with 9 bases identical to TRBD1. Germline lookup yields CDR1 SGHRS and CDR2 YFSETQ. V dropped 4 bases and J dropped 5; count of bases not matched to a gene: 7. The length of the CDR3 is 15 residues. The CDR3 reads CASSLGQGKDQPQHF. The CDR3 nucleotides are TGCGCCAGCAGCCTTGGACAGGGGAAGGATCAGCCCCAGCATTTT.

This clonotype was seen ten or more times. The chain has TRBV4-2 and TRBJ2-7; unclear D gene. This CDR3 comprises 14 residues. Trimming took off 0 bases at V and 5 bases at J, with 11 bases between the two ends. Germline CDR1 reads LGHNA; CDR2 reads YNFKEQ. CDR3 region: CASSQEIGFDEQYF. CDR3 sequence (DNA): TGTGCCAGCAGCCAAGAGATAGGGTTTGACGAGCAGTACTTC.

Remarks on this clonotype: A junction end diverges from the germline sequence, so it may reflect a read error. The chain links TRBV3-1 to TRBJ2-4; D unresolved. TRBJ2-7 explains the end of the DNA better; the J call may be wrong. The CDR3 is 15 residues long. The V gene's germline CDR1 is LGHDT and CDR2 YNNKEL (reference sequence). The CDR3: CANSQSAGGTYEQYF. As DNA, the CDR3 is TGTGCCAACAGCCAGTCCGCTGGTGGGACCTACGAGCAGTACTTC.

V gene TRBV2 combines with J gene TRBJ2-1; 8 nucleotides match TRBD2. Germline V gene sequence: CDR1 SNHLY, CDR2 FYNNEI. The CDR3 is 16 residues long. V trimming: 6 bases; J trimming: 4 bases; junction bases outside the gene matches: 11. The CDR3 protein is CASSSGSRYLYNEQFF. The CDR3 DNA sequence: TGTGCCAGCAGCAGCGGGAGCCGATACCTATACAATGAGCAGTTCTTC.

This clonotype was seen more than once but under ten times. The V call is TRBV12-3 or TRBV12-4, the J call TRBJ2-3; no reliable D call. V dropped 1 base and J dropped 4 bases, with 9 bases sitting between them. CDR3 size: 14 residues. CDR3 residues: CASSLDGNADTQYF. The CDR3, as DNA: TGTGCCAGCAGTTTAGATGGGAATGCAGATACGCAGTATTTT.

The chain has TRBV29-1 and TRBJ1-2, with D hard to call. Germline values: CDR1 SQVTM, CDR2 ANQGSEA. This CDR3 region has 13 residues. V was cut by 0 bases and J by 2 bases, with 7 bases left in between. CDR3 in amino acids: CSVEDTANYGYTF. The CDR3, as DNA: TGCAGCGTTGAAGACACAGCGAACTATGGCTACACCTTC.

This clonotype was found a few times. The rearrangement joins TRBV5-1 to TRBJ1-5; D gene uncertain. There are 16 residues in the CDR3. Trimming took off 1 base at V and 4 bases at J, with 15 bases between the two ends. CDR1 SGHRS and CDR2 YFSETQ come from the germline V gene. The CDR3 is CASSLNSNTENQPQHF. In DNA form, the CDR3 reads TGCGCCAGCAGCTTGAACAGTAACACCGAGAATCAGCCCCAGCATTTT.

The genes are TRBV29-1 and TRBJ2-7, with 8 bases fitting TRBD2. In germline, CDR1 is SQVTM, CDR2 ANQGSEA. The trim removed 7 bases at V and 4 bases at J, leaving 12 bases unmatched. This CDR3 is built from 14 residues. The CDR3 region has the DNA TGCAGCGCCGCCGGGACTAGGGTGGTGTACGAGCAGTACTTC. This gives the protein CSAAGTRVVYEQYF.